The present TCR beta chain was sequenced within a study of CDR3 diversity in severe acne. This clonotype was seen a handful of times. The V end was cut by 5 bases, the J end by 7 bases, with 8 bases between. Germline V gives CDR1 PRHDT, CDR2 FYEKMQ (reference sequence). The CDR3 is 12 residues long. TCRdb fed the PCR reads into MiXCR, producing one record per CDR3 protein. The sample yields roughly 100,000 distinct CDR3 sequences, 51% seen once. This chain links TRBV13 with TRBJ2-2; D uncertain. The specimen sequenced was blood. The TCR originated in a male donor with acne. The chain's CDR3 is CASSPEGGELFF. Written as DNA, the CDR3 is TGTGCCAGCAGCCCGGAAGGCGGGGAGCTGTTTTTT.